This entry lists 18 T cell receptor beta chains sequenced from one sample in a study of T cells in Graves' hyperthyroidism and ophthalmopathy. TCR beta CDR3 sequences were amplified from RNA transcripts. The HTBI primer set was used in a first-round RT-PCR of the TCR CDR3. Via MiXCR, TCRdb re-called the multiplex PCR reads, giving one row per CDR3 protein. Here the sample spans hundreds of thousands of distinct CDR3 sequences, 12% to 15% being singletons. Sequenced sample: blood. The source of these receptors is a young woman with Graves' hyperthyroidism.

This clonotype was recorded at least ten times. The chain is built from TRBV7-9 and TRBJ2-7; perhaps TRBD2 as D (5 bases). CDR1 and CDR2 from the germline V gene are SEHNR and FQNEAQ (reference sequence). Trimming shortened V by 5 bases and J by 2 bases, and 10 bases separated the two germline ends. This CDR3 region has 13 residues. The CDR3 reads CASSDPAAYEQYF. The CDR3 DNA reads TGTGCCAGCAGCGACCCAGCGGCCTACGAGCAGTACTTC.

At least ten counts were recorded for this clonotype. The chain is built from TRBV20-1 and TRBJ2-7, with 8 bases identical to TRBD2. V shed 0 bases and J 1 base; nucleotides not matched to a gene: 14. This CDR3 has 18 amino acids. The germline CDR1 and CDR2 sequences are DFQATT and SNEGSKA (reference sequence). The CDR3 bases are TGCAGTGCTAGAGATTACGCGGGGTCTACTAGCGGATCCTACGAGCAGTACTTC. Encoded protein: CSARDYAGSTSGSYEQYF.

There are a few counts of this clonotype. The rearrangement links TRBV18 to TRBJ1-4; 11 bases map to TRBD1. The trim removed 3 bases at V and 0 bases at J, leaving 3 bases unmatched. Germline assignment: CDR1 KGHSH and CDR2 LQKENI. The CDR3 runs 17 residues. The CDR3 loop is CASSPWDRGATNEKLFF. CDR3 coding DNA: TGTGCCAGCTCACCCTGGGACAGGGGGGCAACTAATGAAAAACTGTTTTTT.

This clonotype has a count of ten or more. The gene calls are TRBV6-1 and TRBJ1-1; 10 bases are shared with TRBD1. The CDR3 is made up of 17 amino acids. With 5 bases clipped from V and 1 base from J, the junction kept 10 bases outside the gene matches. Per the germline V gene, CDR1 is MNHNS and CDR2 is SASEGT. The CDR3: CASSFLSGTGENTEAFF. Written as DNA, the CDR3 is TGTGCCAGCAGTTTTCTCTCCGGGACAGGGGAGAACACTGAAGCTTTCTTT.

In this sample, this clonotype turned up a few times. The V gene is TRBV11-2, the J gene TRBJ2-5, with D perhaps matching TRBD2 (6 bases). CDR1 and CDR2 from the germline V gene are SGHAT and FQNNGV. The CDR3 extends over 13 amino acids. Trimming shortened V by 8 bases and J by 2 bases, and 12 bases separated the two germline ends. CDR3 bases: TGTGCCAGCCGGGGTCGGGGGCAAGAGACCCAGTACTTC. Translation: CASRGRGQETQYF.

V is TRBV28 and J is TRBJ2-6, with a possible D match to TRBD1 (5 bases). V gave up 6 bases and J gave up 2 bases, with 11 bases separating them. The germline V gene has CDR1 MDHEN and CDR2 SYDVKM. CDR3 length: 15 amino acids. CDR3 region: CASSQPRAGANVLTF. CDR3 sequence (DNA): TGTGCCAGCAGCCAACCCAGGGCTGGGGCCAACGTCCTGACTTTC. The whole variable domain, filled in from reference TRBV28 and TRBJ2-6, reads DVKVTQSSRYLVKRTGEKVFLECVQDMDHENMFWYRQDPGLGLRLIYFSYDVKMKEKGDIPEGYSVSREKKERFSLILESASTNQTSMYLCASSQPRAGANVLTFGAGSRLTVL.

The chain uses TRBV28 and TRBJ1-1, with D perhaps matching TRBD1 (6 bases). Trimming pared 7 bases from V and 2 bases from J, leaving 17 bases between. The CDR3 runs 15 residues. Germline V gene sequence: CDR1 MDHEN, CDR2 SYDVKM. CDR3 loop: CASNNRGGRNTEAFF. The CDR3 bases are TGTGCCAGCAATAATAGGGGGGGGCGAAACACTGAAGCTTTCTTT.

The chain has TRBV20-1 and TRBJ2-5; TRBD2 might be the D (6 bases). V lost 2 bases and J 8 bases, leaving 21 bases between the germline ends. CDR1 DFQATT and CDR2 SNEGSKA come from the germline V gene (reference sequence). CDR3 length equals 15 residues. CDR3 nucleotides: TGCAGTGCTAGAAGACCACCGGGACTCTCGAGAACCCAGTACTTC. It codes for CSARRPPGLSRTQYF.

This clonotype was counted ten times or more. J is TRBJ2-3 and V is TRBV5-5; 8 nucleotides align to TRBD1. The CDR3 sequence is 15 residues long. CDR1 SGHKS and CDR2 YYEKEE come from the germline V gene (reference sequence). Germline trimming cut 0 bases from V and 6 bases from J; bases unmatched to any gene: 6. CDR3 DNA: TGTGCCAGCAGCTTGGAGGGACAGGCATTTGATACGCAGTATTTT. Amino acids: CASSLEGQAFDTQYF.

This clonotype was recorded a few times. It may be a read error: a sequence one base away is much more abundant. This chain connects TRBV27 to TRBJ2-7; D call uncertain. From germline, CDR1 is MNHEY and CDR2 SMNVEV (reference sequence). CDR3 length: 16 residues. The CDR3 DNA is TGTGCCAGCAGTCCCTCCGTAGGCAGCTCGACCTACGACCAGTACTTC. It specifies CASSPSVGSSTYDQYF.

In its sample, this clonotype was seen once. This chain links TRBV12-3 or TRBV12-4 with TRBJ2-7; no clear D gene. V gave up 5 bases and J gave up 3 bases, with 11 bases separating them. CDR3 length: 13 amino acids. This CDR3 is CASSPAGIYEQYF. The CDR3 DNA follows: TGTGCCAGCAGTCCCGCAGGAATCTACGAGCAGTACTTC.

This clonotype has at least ten counts. The DNA for the CDR3 is TGCAGTGCTAGAGCACAGGGAGGTGGCAATCAGCCCCAGCATTTT. Residues: CSARAQGGGNQPQHF. V usage is TRBV20-1 and J usage is TRBJ1-5; the D gene is possibly TRBD1 (6 bases). Germline CDR1 reads DFQATT; CDR2 reads SNEGSKA (reference sequence). V was trimmed by 1 base and J by 2 bases, leaving 12 bases between them. The CDR3 has 15 residues.

This clonotype was recorded a few times. The chain uses TRBV10-1 and TRBJ2-5; TRBD1 aligns across 7 bases. The germline V gene encodes CDR1 WNHNN and CDR2 SYGVQD (reference sequence). V lost 5 bases, J lost 5 bases, and 11 bases stayed unmatched. The CDR3 has 15 amino acids. The CDR3 spells CASSNPSTGKETQYF. The CDR3 DNA follows: TGCGCCAGCAGTAACCCCTCGACAGGGAAGGAGACCCAGTACTTC.

Ten or more counts support this clonotype. The chain recombines TRBV30 with TRBJ2-7; D may match TRBD1 or TRBD2 (6 bases each). The germline gives CDR1 GTSNPN, CDR2 SVGIG (reference sequence). Trimming cost V 3 bases and J 2 bases, with 17 bases left between them. The CDR3 totals 15 residues. DNA for the CDR3: TGTGCCTGGAGGTCGCCCGGGGGCAGAGCCTACGAGCAGTACTTC. Translation gives CAWRSPGGRAYEQYF.

The chain employs TRBV12-3 or TRBV12-4 and TRBJ2-7; 8 nucleotides agree with TRBD2. V shed 7 bases, J shed 3 bases, and the junction held 11 bases outside the gene matches. This CDR3 is 15 amino acids long. CDR3: CASTPGGAGDYEQYF. The CDR3 coding sequence is TGTGCCAGCACCCCGGGGGGGGCGGGAGACTACGAGCAGTACTTC.

In this sample, this clonotype turned up many times. The chain links TRBV7-9 to TRBJ2-1; D gene unclear. Trimming cost V 4 bases and J 5 bases, with 15 bases left between them. CDR3 length equals 15 residues. The germline V gene encodes CDR1 SEHNR and CDR2 FQNEAQ (reference sequence). The CDR3 is CASSSYSSGDNEQFF. CDR3 coding DNA: TGTGCCAGCAGCTCCTACTCGTCTGGAGACAATGAGCAGTTCTTC.

The sample holds a few counts of this clonotype. This chain connects TRBV24-1 to TRBJ2-2; D gene unclear. The CDR3 runs to 12 residues. CDR1 KGHDR and CDR2 SFDVKD come from the germline V gene. The V gene lost 9 bases and the J gene lost 10 bases, with 14 bases spanning the gap. This CDR3 is CATGSNSAELFF. The DNA of the CDR3 is TGTGCCACCGGTTCAAACAGCGCGGAGCTGTTTTTT.

This clonotype came up many times. The rearrangement uses TRBV10-2 and TRBJ2-5, with D possibly matching TRBD2 (5 bases). CDR1 WSHSY and CDR2 SAAADI come from the germline V gene. The CDR3 covers 14 residues. V gave up 7 bases and J gave up 1 base, with 13 bases separating them. The CDR3 spells CASKTGFIQETQYF. DNA for the CDR3: TGCGCCAGCAAGACGGGATTCATCCAAGAGACCCAGTACTTC.